The sequence of this TCR beta chain was determined in a study of T-cell memory formation after mild COVID-19 (dated by TCRdb to the early 2020s). A note on the overall study: TCR sequence clusters from the two donors were found to be largely donor specific. In a couple of donors, T-cell clones that expanded and contracted after mild COVID-19 were followed by sequencing TCRalpha and TCRbeta repertoires longitudinally. Two young, previously healthy adult volunteers made up the cohort, one male and one female.

For CDR1 and CDR2, the germline V gene lists SQVTM and ANQGSEA. From cysteine to phenylalanine, the CDR3 is 14 amino acids long. Only the CDR3 part of the read is kept: 42 bases, read in frame from the first base. The junction shows trimming of 4 bases on V and 4 bases on J, plus 16 bases between the germline ends. Sequencing relied on an Illumina NovaSeq 6000. TCRalpha and TCRbeta cDNA libraries were constructed by 5'RACE with constant-segment primers, with sample barcodes and unique molecular identifiers being introduced. Trizol reagent was used to extract RNA from every sample. The libraries were amplified in two PCR steps, and the second step added a second sample barcode and Illumina TruSeq adapters. Sequencing of the libraries was done on an Illumina NovaSeq, producing 2 x 150 bp paired-end reads. From the authors' description of their analysis: The reads were demultiplexed and collapsed into UMI-guided consensus sequences using migec v1.2.7. With mixcr v2.1.11, UMI consensuses were aligned to TRA and TRB V and J templates and assembled into clonotypes. A clonotype was counted as expanded or contracted only when both edgeR and NoisET called the clonotype significant, with the noise models trained on biological replicates. For edgeR calls, the cutoffs were a false discovery rate-adjusted p below 0.01 and a log2 fold-change threshold of 1. As an exploratory analysis of dynamics, max-normalized trajectories of the 1000 most abundant clonotypes were examined by PCA with hierarchical clustering. Each responding clone was given a CD4 or CD8 phenotype based on the CD4+ and CD8+ repertoires, which had been sequenced separately. The public reads were reanalyzed by TCRdb: fastp trimming at Q25, MiXCR alignment, in-frame beta chains only. One record per CDR3 amino acid sequence lists the most common genes and DNA. TCRdb's processing, not the authors', yielded these V and J calls. In this sample the table shows 130,000 to 150,000 distinct CDR3 sequences, about 6.1% of which occur a single time. 2% to 2.5% of the sample is taken by the ten largest.

PBMCs were isolated by Ficoll-Paque density gradient centrifugation. To note about this clonotype: The target of this receptor is not known. No much larger clonotype is one base removed from it; base qualities were not supplied.

General findings and caveats noted by the study authors: Some responding clones were detected in pre-infection memory, suggesting pre-existing cross-reactive memory T cells joined the SARS-CoV-2 response. SARS-CoV-2 specificity of the second-wave clones peaking on day 37 was not confirmed. The study covered only two mild cases, and larger cohorts including severe cases with pre-infection samples were considered necessary. Contracting CD4+ clones were located mainly in the CM and EM memory subsets, whereas CD8+ clones were found to be enriched in EMRA. Clones contracting from day 15 to 85 had balanced CD4/CD8 phenotypes, while a second wave expanding from day 15 to 37 was biased towards CD4+.

The source material was PBMCs or a T cell subset sorted from them (not recorded which). The rearrangement combines TRBV29-1 with TRBJ2-5; TRBD1 might be the D gene, on 6 matching bases. The source is an adult woman who had mild COVID-19 (a few samples of this study predate the infection). The sample titles of this study are shuffled in the database, so cell type and time point are left out; the donor was told from shared clones. This receptor carries the CDR3 CSVARGQQGETQYF. At the DNA level, the sequence is TGCAGCGTTGCTCGGGGACAACAGGGAGAGACCCAGTACTTC. Here the CDR3 is joined to the reference TRBV29-1 and TRBJ2-5 genes, and the full variable domain is: SAVISQKPSRDICQRGTSLTIQCQVDSQVTMMFWYRQQPGQSLTLIATANQGSEATYESGFVIDKFPISRPNLTFSTLTVSNMSPEDSSIYLCSVARGQQGETQYFGPGTRLLVL.